This entry concerns a single T cell receptor beta chain. It was with random hexamers that 0.5 to 1 ug RNA was reverse transcribed. Amplification of TCR beta CDR3 spanned 54 Vbeta and 13 Jbeta via immunoSEQ multiplex PCR. MiXCR, applied by TCRdb to the immunoSEQ multiplex PCR reads, yields one record per CDR3 protein. Of more than 150,000 distinct CDR3 sequences listed, over 90% were seen once; the top ten hold approximately 0.15%. There are 12 residues in the CDR3. V was trimmed by 7 bases and J by 4 bases, leaving 10 bases between them. In germline, CDR1 is SNHLY, CDR2 FYNNEI. The sample is drawn from a study of CD8 T cells in Susac syndrome. On the study more broadly: When their blood was taken, patients with Susac syndrome were therapy-naive, taking corticosteroids, or taking intravenous immunoglobulin alone.

J is TRBJ1-1 and V is TRBV2; D is possibly TRBD1 (5 bases). The source of this sequence is a human donor with Susac syndrome. Sample: CD8+ T cells from PBMCs. CDR3 nucleotides: TGTGCCAGCACATGGGGGGGCACTGAAGCTTTCTTT. The encoded protein is CASTWGGTEAFF.